The rows below give T cell receptor beta chains drawn from one sample of a study of shared clonotypes between healthy human individuals. Profiled with immunoSEQ multiplex PCR; TCRdb holds only in-frame clones, not every one. The table lists about 700,000 clones, around two thirds of them singletons. Sequences were obtained from memory CD4+ T cells sorted from blood. The origin of the receptors is a woman between 25 and 40 years old in good health. The conserved cysteine and the conserved F or W are not part of the CDR3 here. The size of a clone is reported for some rows only, either as once, few or many, or as a class for expanded clones.

cdr3_aa,clone_size,v_call
ASTLRVGAEQY,.,TRBV6-5
ASSQSRQGGTYEQY,.,TRBV4-1
ASSPPPMSGGPYNEQF,.,TRBV18
ASSLVGANTGELF,.,TRBV5-4
ASTKWGSGSIYEQY,.,TRBV28
ATQFRGSETQY,.,TRBV7-9
ASSQVSRQGAGNTIY,few,TRBV4-1
ASSPGLSGNQPQH,.,TRBV5-6
ASSIYSSNYGYT,few,TRBV19
ASSEYVRTGELF,.,TRBV25-1
SGRDGERTQY,.,TRBV29-1
ASSRDNLSNQPQH,.,TRBV28
ASSYGTGRGDTQY,few,TRBV6-6
ASNVGQGSEQY,.,TRBV7-8
ATQAGVGRNEQF,.,TRBV6-4
ASSLYREGGEQY,.,TRBV7-8
ASSLQGSRGNQPQH,few,TRBV27
ASSLTASGAGTDTQY,.,TRBV7-3
ASTEGEGGYT,.,TRBV2
ASTRTLTGDEKLF,.,TRBV6-1
ASTPAGATNEKLF,.,TRBV19
ASSADSSLLGNTIY,many,TRBV18
ASRPDNFNQPQH,few,TRBV19
ASSLPGSGTQH,few,TRBV28
ASSQGGGTEAF,.,TRBV11-2
ASSREVGTYYGYT,.,TRBV28
ASSPGQGPLTDTQY,.,TRBV5-1
ASKGLRNTEAF,.,TRBV28
ASSPDRGVEQY,.,TRBV5-1
ASRFLSGEVKETQY,.,TRBV5-6
ASSDRSGVEKLF,.,TRBV27
ASSSGLSGENQETQY,many,TRBV7-8
ASRAGGADTQY,.,TRBV7-2
ASSLDYYEQF,.,TRBV5-1
ASSLSGLVPYNEQF,.,TRBV28
ASTPVTSGSIPDEQF,.,TRBV12-1
ASSTLGVDEQY,many,TRBV27
ASRPGTGGTGELF,.,TRBV6-1
ASSRVWAGLAGGEGEQF,.,TRBV28
ASSRNTGTGLSYEQY,.,TRBV7-8